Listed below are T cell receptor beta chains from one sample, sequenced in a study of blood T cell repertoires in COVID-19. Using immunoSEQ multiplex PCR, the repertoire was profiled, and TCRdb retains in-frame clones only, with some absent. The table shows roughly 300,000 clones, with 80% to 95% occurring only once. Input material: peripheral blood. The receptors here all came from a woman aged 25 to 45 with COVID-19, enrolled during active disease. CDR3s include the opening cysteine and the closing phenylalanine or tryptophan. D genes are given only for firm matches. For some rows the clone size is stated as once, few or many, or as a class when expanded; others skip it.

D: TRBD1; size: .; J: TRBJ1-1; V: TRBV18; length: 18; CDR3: CASSAFRTGREPNTEAFF; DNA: TGTGCCAGCTCAGCGTTCCGGACAGGGAGGGAGCCGAACACTGAAGCTTTCTTT
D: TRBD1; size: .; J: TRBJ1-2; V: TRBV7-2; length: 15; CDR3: CASSPGTGGARGYTF; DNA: TGTGCCAGCAGCCCAGGGACAGGGGGCGCGAGGGGCTACACCTTC
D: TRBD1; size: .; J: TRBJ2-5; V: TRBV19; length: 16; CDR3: CASSIDRKGAAETQYF; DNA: TGTGCCAGTAGTATAGACCGAAAGGGGGCAGCGGAGACCCAGTACTTC
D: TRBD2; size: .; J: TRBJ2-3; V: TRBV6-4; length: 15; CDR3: CASSEGTSGKDTQYF; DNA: TGTGCCAGCAGTGAGGGGACTAGCGGGAAAGATACGCAGTATTTT
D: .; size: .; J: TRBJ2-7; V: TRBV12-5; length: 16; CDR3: CASGLVRGKTLYEQYF; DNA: TGTGCTAGTGGTTTGGTACGGGGGAAAACTCTCTACGAGCAGTACTTC
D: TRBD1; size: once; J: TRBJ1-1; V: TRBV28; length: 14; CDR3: CASSFQGANTEAFF; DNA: TGTGCCAGCAGTTTTCAGGGGGCGAACACTGAAGCTTTCTTT
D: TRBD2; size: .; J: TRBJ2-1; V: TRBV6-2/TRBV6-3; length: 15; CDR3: CASSPRALAGADAFF; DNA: TGTGCCAGCAGTCCCCGTGCACTAGCGGGAGCGGACGCGTTCTTC
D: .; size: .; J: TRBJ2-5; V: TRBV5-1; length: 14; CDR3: CASSLGRSGETQYF; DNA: TGCGCCAGCAGCTTGGGACGATCGGGTGAGACCCAGTACTTC
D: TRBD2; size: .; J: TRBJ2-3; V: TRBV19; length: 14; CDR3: CASASGSDTDTQYF; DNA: TGTGCCAGCGCGAGCGGGAGTGACACAGATACGCAGTATTTT
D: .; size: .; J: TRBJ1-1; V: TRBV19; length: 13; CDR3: CASSKTENTEAFF; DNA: TGTGCCAGTAGTAAGACAGAGAACACTGAAGCTTTCTTT